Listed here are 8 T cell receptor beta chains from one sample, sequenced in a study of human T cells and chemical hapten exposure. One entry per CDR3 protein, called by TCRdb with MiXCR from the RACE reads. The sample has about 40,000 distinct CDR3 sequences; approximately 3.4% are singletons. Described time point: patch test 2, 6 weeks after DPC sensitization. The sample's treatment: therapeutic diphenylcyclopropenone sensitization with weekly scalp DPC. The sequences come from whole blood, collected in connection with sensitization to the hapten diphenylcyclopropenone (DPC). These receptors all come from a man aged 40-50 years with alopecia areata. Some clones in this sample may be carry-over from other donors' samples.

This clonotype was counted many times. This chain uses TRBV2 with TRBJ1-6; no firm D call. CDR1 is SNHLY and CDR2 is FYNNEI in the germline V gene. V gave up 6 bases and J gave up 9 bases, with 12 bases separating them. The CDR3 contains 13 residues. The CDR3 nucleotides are TGTGCCAGCAGCGCAAACGACCCTTCACCCCTCCACTTT. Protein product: CASSANDPSPLHF.

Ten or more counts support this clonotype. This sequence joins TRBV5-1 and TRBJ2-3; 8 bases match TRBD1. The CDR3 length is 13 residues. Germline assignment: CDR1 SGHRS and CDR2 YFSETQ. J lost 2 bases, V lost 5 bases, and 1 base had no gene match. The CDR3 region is CASRDRDTDTQYF. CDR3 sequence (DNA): TGCGCCAGCAGGGACAGGGACACAGATACGCAGTATTTT.

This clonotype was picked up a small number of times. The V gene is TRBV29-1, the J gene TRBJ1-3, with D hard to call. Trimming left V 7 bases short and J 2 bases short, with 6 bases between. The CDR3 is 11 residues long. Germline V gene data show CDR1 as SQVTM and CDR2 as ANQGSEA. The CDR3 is CSAGTGNTIYF. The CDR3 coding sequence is TGCAGCGCTGGAACTGGAAACACCATATATTTT.

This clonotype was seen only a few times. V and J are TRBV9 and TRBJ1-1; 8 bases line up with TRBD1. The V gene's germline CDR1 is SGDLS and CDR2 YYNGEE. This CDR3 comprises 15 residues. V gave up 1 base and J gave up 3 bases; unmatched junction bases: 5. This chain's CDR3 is CASSVQGAPDTEAFF. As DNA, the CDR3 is TGTGCCAGCAGCGTACAGGGGGCTCCTGACACTGAAGCTTTCTTT.

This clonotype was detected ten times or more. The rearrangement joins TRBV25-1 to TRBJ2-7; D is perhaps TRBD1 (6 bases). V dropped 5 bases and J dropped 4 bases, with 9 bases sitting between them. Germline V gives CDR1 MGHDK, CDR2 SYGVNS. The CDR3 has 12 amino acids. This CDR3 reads CASSLQGYEQYF. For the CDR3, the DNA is TGTGCCAGCAGTCTACAGGGTTACGAGCAGTACTTC.

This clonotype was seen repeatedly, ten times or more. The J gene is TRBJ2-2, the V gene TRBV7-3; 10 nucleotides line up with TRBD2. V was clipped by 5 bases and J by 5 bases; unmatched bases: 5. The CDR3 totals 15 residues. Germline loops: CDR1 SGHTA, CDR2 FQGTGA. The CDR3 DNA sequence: TGTGCCAGCAGCCTTACTAGCGGGACTACCGGGGAGCTGTTTTTT. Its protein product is CASSLTSGTTGELFF.

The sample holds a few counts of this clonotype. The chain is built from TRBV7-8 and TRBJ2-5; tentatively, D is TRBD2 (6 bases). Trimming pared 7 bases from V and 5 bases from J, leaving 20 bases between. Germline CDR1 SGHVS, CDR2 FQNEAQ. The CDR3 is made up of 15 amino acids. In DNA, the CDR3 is TGTGCCAGCAAGAAACGGCGGGATAGCTATGAGACCCAGTACTTC. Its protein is CASKKRRDSYETQYF.

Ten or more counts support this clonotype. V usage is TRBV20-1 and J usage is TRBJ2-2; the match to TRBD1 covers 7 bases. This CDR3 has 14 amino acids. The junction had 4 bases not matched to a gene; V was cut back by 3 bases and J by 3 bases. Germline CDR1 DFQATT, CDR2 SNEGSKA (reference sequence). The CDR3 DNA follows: TGCAGTGCTAGGACAGGGCGTCACACCGGGGAGCTGTTTTTT. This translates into CSARTGRHTGELFF.